This T cell receptor beta chain comes out of a study of OX40 agonist ivuxolimab in advanced cancers. Study-wide results and caveats: Fewer expanded clones were found on average in CD4+ than in CD8+ T cells. Circulating CD4+ and CD8+ T cells showed clonal expansion by week 6 at 0.1 to 3.0 mg/kg. Among the lowest peripheral clonal expansion occurred in 0.1-3.0 mg/kg partial responders.

V lost 5 bases and J lost 2; bases outside the gene matches: 4. The CDR3 totals 16 residues. In germline, CDR1 is SGHAT, CDR2 FQNNGV. Notes on this clone: What it binds is unknown.

Sequenced by immunoSEQ multiplex PCR; TCRdb stores in-frame clones only, minus some. The table has around 15,000 clones, about nine tenths seen once. This TCR was sampled from an adult with an advanced solid tumor such as melanoma, head and neck, liver or kidney cancer. This chain links TRBV11-2 with TRBJ2-1; 12 bases fit TRBD2. Specimen: CD4+ or CD8+ T cells sorted from blood, collected in a trial of the OX40 agonist ivuxolimab. CDR3 coding DNA: TGTGCCAGCAGCGCGACTAGCGGGGGTACCTACAATGAGCAGTTCTTC. Amino acid sequence: CASSATSGGTYNEQFF.